These 30 T cell receptor beta chains were sequenced from one sample in a study of persistence of HIV-infected CD4 T cells. Anti-CD3/anti-CD28 beads served as a nonspecific positive control stimulus. Responding CD4+ T cells were sorted by upregulation of both CD40 ligand and CD69. The libraries were made with immunoSEQ version 4 in survey mode. TCRdb's copy holds only in-frame clones and misses some; the assay was immunoSEQ multiplex PCR. The data show more than 35,000 clones, with 80% to 95% seen just once and about 1.7% held by the top ten. Their target antigens are unknown. The material sequenced was CD4+ T cells sorted from PBMCs after approximately 20-hour stimulation, taken from a patient who received antiretroviral therapy. The receptors here all came from an adult man with HIV who was CMV-seropositive.

This clone was observed a single time. The gene calls are TRBV18 and TRBJ1-2; TRBD1 aligns across 8 bases. The CDR3 is 16 amino acids. The V gene's germline CDR1 is KGHSH and CDR2 LQKENI. With 3 bases clipped from V and 4 bases from J, the junction kept 10 bases outside the gene matches. The DNA of the CDR3 is TGTGCCAGCTCACCCCCGACAGGGGTCGGTGGCTATGGCTACACCTTC. This codes for CASSPPTGVGGYGYTF.

Comments on this clone: The sample holds other DNA sequences that translate to the same CDR3. The chain carries TRBV18 and TRBJ2-7, with D tentatively TRBD2 (5 bases). V was trimmed by 1 base and J by 4 bases, leaving 8 bases between them. The germline CDR1 and CDR2 sequences are KGHSH and LQKENI. The CDR3 has 13 amino acids. CDR3 protein: CASSPQSGYEQYF. CDR3 in DNA: TGTGCCAGCTCACCACAGAGCGGATACGAGCAGTACTTC.

V gene TRBV3-1 (or the pseudogene TRBV3-2) combines with J gene TRBJ2-3; no clear D gene. This CDR3 has 15 residues. V lost 4 bases and J 2 bases, leaving 13 bases between the germline ends. CDR1 and CDR2 from the germline V gene are LGHDT and YNNKEL (reference sequence). The CDR3 bases are TGTGCCAGCAGCCTTCGCCTAGGTTTCACAGATACGCAGTATTTT. Translated, it gives CASSLRLGFTDTQYF.

The chain couples TRBV6-1 to TRBJ1-2; 9 nucleotides align to TRBD1. The CDR3 length is 16 residues. The V and J ends lost 4 bases and 0 bases, in that order; junction bases with no gene match: 6. Germline V gene sequence: CDR1 MNHNS, CDR2 SASEGT. DNA of the CDR3: TGTGCCAGCAGTGTCCCGGGACAGGGAACTAACTATGGCTACACCTTC. Translating gives CASSVPGQGTNYGYTF.

This chain links TRBV10-1 with TRBJ2-5; 8 nucleotides line up with TRBD1. Per the germline V gene, CDR1 is WNHNN and CDR2 is SYGVQD (reference sequence). The junction had 9 bases not matched to a gene; V was cut back by 8 bases and J by 7 bases. This CDR3 comprises 13 residues. CDR3 in amino acids: CASVDTTGGTQYF. CDR3 coding DNA: TGCGCCAGCGTGGATACAACAGGGGGGACCCAGTACTTC.

This sequence joins TRBV7-8 and TRBJ1-5; D unresolved. Per the germline V gene, CDR1 is SGHVS and CDR2 is FQNEAQ. Trimming stripped 3 bases from V and 3 bases from J, with 9 bases between. CDR3 length equals 14 residues. The CDR3 sequence is CASSFMVSNQPQHF. For the CDR3, the DNA is TGTGCCAGCAGCTTTATGGTCTCCAATCAGCCCCAGCATTTT.

The V gene is TRBV6-5, the J gene TRBJ1-5; the match to TRBD1 covers 7 bases. Looked up from germline, CDR1 is MNHEY and CDR2 is SVGAGI. The CDR3 length is 15 residues. The J segment lost 4 bases and the V segment lost 7 bases, leaving 10 bases of the junction unmatched. The CDR3 protein is CASISGTASNQPQHF. The DNA for the CDR3 is TGTGCCAGCATCTCCGGGACAGCCTCTAATCAGCCCCAGCATTTT.

The chain links TRBV10-3 to TRBJ2-3; no clear D. The CDR3 is made up of 14 amino acids. Germline CDR1 reads ENHRY; CDR2 reads SYGVKD. V was trimmed by 4 bases and J by 0 bases, leaving 8 bases between them. Here the CDR3 DNA reads TGTGCCATCAGTGGCGCCACGAGCACAGATACGCAGTATTTT. Its translation: CAISGATSTDTQYF.

The V and J genes are TRBV5-1 and TRBJ2-2; 12 nucleotides line up with TRBD2. CDR1 SGHRS and CDR2 YFSETQ come from the germline V gene. The CDR3 has 19 residues. The V segment lost 0 bases and the J segment 1 base; nucleotides outside the gene matches: 7. CDR3 amino acids: CASSLAPLAGGLNTGELFF. As DNA, the CDR3 is TGCGCCAGCAGCTTGGCCCCACTAGCGGGGGGCCTGAACACCGGGGAGCTGTTTTTT.

The chain links TRBV9 to TRBJ2-1, with D hard to call. V was cut by 4 bases and J by 8 bases, with 16 bases left in between. This CDR3 is built from 14 residues. The germline CDR1 and CDR2 sequences are SGDLS and YYNGEE. Written as DNA, the CDR3 is TGTGCCAGCAGCCACCATATAGGTAGGGATGAGCAGTTCTTC. It codes for CASSHHIGRDEQFF.

CDR3: CASRSNRAGLSSEQYF. The CDR3 DNA reads as TGTGCCAGCAGGTCCAACAGGGCAGGCTTAAGTTCCGAGCAGTACTTC. The chain has TRBV28 and TRBJ2-7, with a weak D call TRBD1 (6 bases). V shed 6 bases and J shed 6 bases, with 24 bases lying between them. There are 16 residues in the CDR3. The germline CDR1 and CDR2 sequences are MDHEN and SYDVKM.

The count of this clone is one. The chain employs TRBV6-6 and TRBJ2-7; 8 nucleotides line up with TRBD1. Germline CDR1 is MNHNY and CDR2 is SVGAGI (reference sequence). J lost 3 bases, V lost 0 bases, and 7 bases had no gene match. The CDR3 extends over 16 amino acids. The CDR3 here is CASSYSGQGAVYEQYF. As DNA, the CDR3 is TGTGCCAGCAGTTACTCGGGGCAGGGGGCAGTCTACGAGCAGTACTTC.

The chain carries TRBV30 and TRBJ1-5; the D is unclear. Between the trimmed V and J ends, which lost 0 bases and 2 bases, there was a span of 8 bases. From germline, CDR1 is GTSNPN and CDR2 SVGIG (reference sequence). The CDR3 totals 14 residues. CDR3 nucleotides: TGTGCCTGGAGTGTCAAACACGGCAATCAGCCCCAGCATTTT. Its translation: CAWSVKHGNQPQHF.

The rearrangement joins TRBV28 to TRBJ2-3, with D tentatively TRBD2 (5 bases). The CDR3 is made up of 15 amino acids. Germline V gene sequence: CDR1 MDHEN, CDR2 SYDVKM. Deletions cut 3 bases from V and 2 bases from J, with 12 bases between. The CDR3 coding sequence is TGTGCCAGCAGTTTTGGGCGGCTAGCCACAGATACGCAGTATTTT. As protein: CASSFGRLATDTQYF.

The V call is TRBV7-2, the J call TRBJ2-6; TRBD1 agrees at 8 bases. V lost 8 bases to trimming and J lost 2 bases; unmatched junction nucleotides: 8. This CDR3 contains 16 residues. The germline V gene has CDR1 SGHTA and CDR2 FQGNSA. The CDR3 loop is CASFRQGKAGANVLTF. CDR3 DNA sequence: TGTGCCAGCTTTCGACAGGGGAAGGCTGGGGCCAACGTCCTGACTTTC.

The gene calls are TRBV5-4 and TRBJ1-5, with no clear D. Trimming pared 0 bases from V and 5 bases from J, leaving 6 bases between. CDR1 and CDR2 from the germline V gene are SGHNT and YYREEE (reference sequence). The CDR3 runs to 13 residues. CDR3 region: CASSLGSDQPQHF. The CDR3 DNA follows: TGTGCCAGCAGCTTGGGGAGCGATCAGCCCCAGCATTTT.

CDR3 amino acids: CASRSRALSGYEQYF. The DNA for the CDR3 is TGTGCCAGCAGGAGCCGGGCCCTAAGCGGGTACGAGCAGTACTTC. The genes are TRBV7-6 and TRBJ2-7, with D possibly TRBD2 on 6 matching bases. CDR3 length: 15 amino acids. Looked up from germline, CDR1 is SGHVS and CDR2 is FNYEAQ. The V end lost 6 bases, the J end lost 4 bases, and 19 bases lay between the germline ends.

The J gene is TRBJ2-1, the V gene TRBV29-1, with 8 bases identical to TRBD2. The length of the CDR3 is 12 residues. V shed 8 bases and J 6 bases; nucleotides not matched to a gene: 6. CDR1 and CDR2 (germline): SQVTM, ANQGSEA. The CDR3 bases are TGCAGCTCAGCCGGGACTAGCAATGAGCAGTTCTTC. Translated, it gives CSSAGTSNEQFF.

The CDR3 DNA sequence: TGTGCCAGTTTTTCGACAAGGGAAGGGAACACTGAAGCTTTCTTT. Translating gives CASFSTREGNTEAFF. V is TRBV28 and J is TRBJ1-1; D call uncertain. Trimming took off 9 bases at V and 1 base at J, with 18 bases between the two ends. CDR1 is MDHEN, CDR2 SYDVKM, per germline. CDR3 length: 15 amino acids.

This clone has only one observation. This chain joins TRBV9 and TRBJ2-3; D assignment may be TRBD1 or TRBD2 (6 bases each). CDR3 length: 14 residues. Trimming stripped 0 bases from V and 7 bases from J, with 12 bases between. Germline V gene data show CDR1 as SGDLS and CDR2 as YYNGEE. The CDR3 region has the DNA TGTGCCAGCAGCGTAGGGCGGGACACGTATACGCAGTATTTT. It translates to CASSVGRDTYTQYF.

The V and J genes are TRBV15 and TRBJ1-3, with D hard to call. The CDR3 covers 16 residues. The V gene lost 0 bases and the J gene lost 1 base, with 10 bases spanning the gap. Germline V gene lookup returns CDR1 LNHNV and CDR2 YYDKDF (reference sequence). The CDR3 coding sequence is TGTGCCACCAGCAGAGATGTGGCAATATCTGGAAACACCATATATTTT. It translates to CATSRDVAISGNTIYF.

This chain connects TRBV18 to TRBJ2-5; 10 bases fit TRBD1. Germline CDR1 reads KGHSH; CDR2 reads LQKENI. This CDR3 is built from 22 residues. V lost 0 bases to trimming and J lost 2 bases; unmatched junction nucleotides: 21. The CDR3 loop is CASSPPRISRDRGLGAQETQYF. The CDR3 DNA reads TGTGCCAGCTCACCACCGAGAATTTCCCGGGACAGGGGTCTCGGGGCACAAGAGACCCAGTACTTC.

V gene TRBV24-1 combines with J gene TRBJ2-3, with 8 bases that match TRBD1. This CDR3 is built from 16 residues. Germline-derived CDR1 and CDR2 are KGHDR and SFDVKD. V lost 4 bases to trimming and J lost 0 bases; unmatched junction nucleotides: 5. In DNA, the CDR3 is TGTGCCACCAGTGAGACCGGGACAGGTAGCACAGATACGCAGTATTTT. Translation: CATSETGTGSTDTQYF.

This chain links TRBV29-1 with TRBJ1-1; D gene unclear. The CDR3 runs to 13 residues. V was pared by 4 bases and J by 0 bases, with 9 bases between. The germline gives CDR1 SQVTM, CDR2 ANQGSEA. CDR3 in amino acids: CSVGIGMNTEAFF. In DNA, the CDR3 is TGCAGCGTTGGTATAGGAATGAACACTGAAGCTTTCTTT.

The genes are TRBV11-2 and TRBJ2-7; 12 bases agree with TRBD2. V shed 5 bases, J shed 4 bases, and the junction held 3 bases outside the gene matches. Germline CDR1 and CDR2: SGHAT and FQNNGV. The CDR3 is 14 residues long. Here the CDR3 DNA reads TGTGCCAGCAGCCCGACTAGCGGGGGTTACGAGCAGTACTTC. It encodes CASSPTSGGYEQYF.

The chain combines TRBV2 with TRBJ1-4; 8 bases fit TRBD1. In germline, CDR1 is SNHLY, CDR2 FYNNEI. The length of the CDR3 is 16 residues. V shed 3 bases, J shed 8 bases, and the junction held 11 bases outside the gene matches. CDR3 residues: CASSERGDRGKEKLFF. The CDR3, as DNA: TGTGCCAGCAGTGAGAGAGGAGACAGGGGCAAGGAAAAACTGTTTTTT.

In this sample, this clone turned up once. The chain joins TRBV4-1 to TRBJ2-7; 9 nucleotides align to TRBD2. This CDR3 comprises 15 residues. V lost 0 bases to trimming and J lost 7 bases; unmatched junction nucleotides: 7. The V gene's germline CDR1 is MGHRA and CDR2 YSYEKL. CDR3 sequence reads: CASSQDSSGGSEQYF. CDR3 DNA: TGCGCCAGCAGCCAAGACAGTAGCGGGGGCTCGGAGCAGTACTTC.

The V and J genes are TRBV28 and TRBJ1-2; D is possibly TRBD1 (6 bases). Per the germline V gene, CDR1 is MDHEN and CDR2 is SYDVKM. Trimming stripped 5 bases from V and 5 bases from J, with 21 bases between. The CDR3 has 16 amino acids. Here the CDR3 DNA reads TGTGCCAGCAGTCTTGAGGGGGGGGCGCAGGGATATGGCTACACCTTC. Its translation is CASSLEGGAQGYGYTF.

The chain links TRBV18 to TRBJ1-4, with D uncertain. In germline, CDR1 is KGHSH, CDR2 LQKENI. V was cut by 6 bases and J by 0 bases, with 11 bases left in between. The CDR3 contains 15 residues. The CDR3 DNA is TGTGCCAGCTCGCCGACCGATCCAACTAATGAAAAACTGTTTTTT. Amino acids: CASSPTDPTNEKLFF.

The CDR3 loop reads CASSFPGPTDTQYF. CDR3 sequence (DNA): TGTGCCAGCAGCTTCCCGGGACCAACAGATACGCAGTATTTT. The chain recombines TRBV7-2 with TRBJ2-3; D might be TRBD1 or TRBD2, each matching 5 bases. The CDR3 has 14 residues. Germline CDR1 SGHTA, CDR2 FQGNSA. The V end was cut by 3 bases, the J end by 3 bases, with 10 bases between.